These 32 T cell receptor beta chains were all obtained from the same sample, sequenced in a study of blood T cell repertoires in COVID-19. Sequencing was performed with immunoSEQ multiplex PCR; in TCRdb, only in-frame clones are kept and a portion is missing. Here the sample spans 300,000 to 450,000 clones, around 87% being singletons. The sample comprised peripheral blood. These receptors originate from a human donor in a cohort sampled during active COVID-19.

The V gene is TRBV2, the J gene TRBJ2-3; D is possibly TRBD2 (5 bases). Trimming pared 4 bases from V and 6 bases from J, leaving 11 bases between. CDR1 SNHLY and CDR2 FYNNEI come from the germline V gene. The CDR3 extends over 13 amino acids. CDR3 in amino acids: CASSVSRGDTQYF. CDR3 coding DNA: TGTGCCAGCAGTGTCTCCCGAGGGGATACGCAGTATTTT.

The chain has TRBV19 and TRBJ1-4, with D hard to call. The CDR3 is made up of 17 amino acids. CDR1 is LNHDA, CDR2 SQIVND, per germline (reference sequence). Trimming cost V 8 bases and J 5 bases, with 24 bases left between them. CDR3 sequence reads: CASSMIPGRNLNEKLFF. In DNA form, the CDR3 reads TGTGCCAGTTCGATGATCCCTGGCAGGAATTTAAATGAAAAACTGTTTTTT.

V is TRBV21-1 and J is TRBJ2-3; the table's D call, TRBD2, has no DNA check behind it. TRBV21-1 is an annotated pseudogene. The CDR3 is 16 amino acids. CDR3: CASSKLYSGFTDTQYF. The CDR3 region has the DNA TGTGCCAGCAGCAAATTGTATAGCGGATTCACAGATACGCAGTATTTT.

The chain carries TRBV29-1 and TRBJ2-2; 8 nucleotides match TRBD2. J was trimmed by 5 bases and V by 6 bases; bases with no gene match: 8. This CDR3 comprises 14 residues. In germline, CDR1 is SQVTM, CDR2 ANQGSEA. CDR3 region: CSVPRREGTGELFF. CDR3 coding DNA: TGCAGCGTGCCACGACGGGAGGGGACCGGGGAGCTGTTTTTT.

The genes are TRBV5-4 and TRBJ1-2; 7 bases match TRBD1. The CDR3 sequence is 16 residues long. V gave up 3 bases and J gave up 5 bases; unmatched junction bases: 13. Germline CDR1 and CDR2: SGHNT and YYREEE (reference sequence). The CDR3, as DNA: TGTGCCAGCAGCTCCCCTACGGCAGGGGGGAGTTATGGCTACACCTTC. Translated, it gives CASSSPTAGGSYGYTF.

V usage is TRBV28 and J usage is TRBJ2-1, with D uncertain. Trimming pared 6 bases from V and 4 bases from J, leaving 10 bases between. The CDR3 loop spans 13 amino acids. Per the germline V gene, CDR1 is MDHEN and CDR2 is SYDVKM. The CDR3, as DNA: TGTGCCAGCAGCGGCGGTACGTACAATGAGCAGTTCTTC. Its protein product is CASSGGTYNEQFF. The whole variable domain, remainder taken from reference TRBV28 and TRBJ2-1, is DVKVTQSSRYLVKRTGEKVFLECVQDMDHENMFWYRQDPGLGLRLIYFSYDVKMKEKGDIPEGYSVSREKKERFSLILESASTNQTSMYLCASSGGTYNEQFFGPGTRLTVL.

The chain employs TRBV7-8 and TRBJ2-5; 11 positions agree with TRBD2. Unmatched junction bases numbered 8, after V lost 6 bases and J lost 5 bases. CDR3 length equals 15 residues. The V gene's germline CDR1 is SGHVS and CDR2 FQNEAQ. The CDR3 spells CASRPTSGSWETQYF. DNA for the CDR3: TGTGCCAGCAGGCCCACTAGCGGGAGTTGGGAGACCCAGTACTTC.

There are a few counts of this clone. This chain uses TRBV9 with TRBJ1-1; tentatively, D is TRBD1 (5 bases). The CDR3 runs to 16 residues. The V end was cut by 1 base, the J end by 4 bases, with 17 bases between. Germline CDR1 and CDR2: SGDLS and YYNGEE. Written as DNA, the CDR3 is TGTGCCAGCAGCGTAAGGGCAACTACGGGGGGCACTGAAGCTTTCTTT. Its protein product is CASSVRATTGGTEAFF.

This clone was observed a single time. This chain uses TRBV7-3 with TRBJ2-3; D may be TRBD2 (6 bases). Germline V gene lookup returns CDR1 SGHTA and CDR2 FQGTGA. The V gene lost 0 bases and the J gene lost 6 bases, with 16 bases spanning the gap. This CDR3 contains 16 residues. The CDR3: CASSLTPTSDTDTQYF. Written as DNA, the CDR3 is TGTGCCAGCAGCTTAACGCCGACTAGTGATACGGATACGCAGTATTTT.

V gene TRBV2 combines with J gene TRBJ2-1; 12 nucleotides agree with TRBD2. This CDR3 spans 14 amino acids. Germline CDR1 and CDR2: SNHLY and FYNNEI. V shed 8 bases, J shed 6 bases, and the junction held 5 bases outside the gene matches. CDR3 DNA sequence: TGTGCCAGCGGGCTAGCGGGAGGGGTCAATGAGCAGTTCTTC. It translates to CASGLAGGVNEQFF.

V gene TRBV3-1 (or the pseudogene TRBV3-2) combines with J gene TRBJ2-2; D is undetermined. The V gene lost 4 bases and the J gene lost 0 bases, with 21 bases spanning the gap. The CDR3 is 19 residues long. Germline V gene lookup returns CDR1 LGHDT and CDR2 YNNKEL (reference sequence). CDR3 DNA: TGTGCCAGCAGCCGAGTGATAACTACTACGTTTACGAACACCGGGGAGCTGTTTTTT. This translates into CASSRVITTTFTNTGELFF.

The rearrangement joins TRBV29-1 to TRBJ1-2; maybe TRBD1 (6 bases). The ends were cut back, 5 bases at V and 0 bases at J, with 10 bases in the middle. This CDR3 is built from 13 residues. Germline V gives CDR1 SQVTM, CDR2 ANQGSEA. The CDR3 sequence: CSVSRTANYGYTF. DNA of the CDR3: TGCAGCGTTTCGAGGACAGCTAACTATGGCTACACCTTC.

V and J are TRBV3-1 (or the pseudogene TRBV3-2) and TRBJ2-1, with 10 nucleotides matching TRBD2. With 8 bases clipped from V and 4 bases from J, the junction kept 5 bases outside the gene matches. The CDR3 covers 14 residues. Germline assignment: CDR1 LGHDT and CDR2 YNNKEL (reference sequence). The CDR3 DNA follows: TGTGCCAGCGGATGGACTAGCGGTTACAATGAGCAGTTCTTC. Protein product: CASGWTSGYNEQFF.

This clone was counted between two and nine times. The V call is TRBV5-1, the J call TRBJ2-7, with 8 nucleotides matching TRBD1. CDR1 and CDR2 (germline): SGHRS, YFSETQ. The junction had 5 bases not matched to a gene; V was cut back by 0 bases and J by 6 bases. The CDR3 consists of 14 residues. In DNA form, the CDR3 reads TGCGCCAGCAGCTTGGACACCGGGACAGGCGAGCAGTACTTC. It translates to CASSLDTGTGEQYF.

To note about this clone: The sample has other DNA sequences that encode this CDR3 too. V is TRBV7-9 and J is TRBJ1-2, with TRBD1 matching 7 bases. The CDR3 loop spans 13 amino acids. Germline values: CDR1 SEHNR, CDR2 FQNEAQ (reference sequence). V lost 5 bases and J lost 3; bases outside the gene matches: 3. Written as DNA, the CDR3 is TGTGCCAGCAGCCCTACAGGGGACTATGGCTACACCTTC. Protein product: CASSPTGDYGYTF. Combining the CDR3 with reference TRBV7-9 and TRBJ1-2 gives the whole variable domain DTGVSQNPRHKITKRGQNVTFRCDPISEHNRLYWYRQTLGQGPEFLTYFQNEAQLEKSRLLSDRFSAERPKGSFSTLEIQRTEQGDSAMYLCASSPTGDYGYTFGSGTRLTVV.

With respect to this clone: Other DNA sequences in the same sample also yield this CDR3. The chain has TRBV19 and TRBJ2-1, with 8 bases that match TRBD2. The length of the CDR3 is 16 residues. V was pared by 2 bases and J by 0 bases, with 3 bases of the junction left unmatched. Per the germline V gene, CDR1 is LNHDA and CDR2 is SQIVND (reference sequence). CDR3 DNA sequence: TGTGCCAGTAGTATATTAAGCGGGAGCTCCTACAATGAGCAGTTCTTC. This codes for CASSILSGSSYNEQFF.

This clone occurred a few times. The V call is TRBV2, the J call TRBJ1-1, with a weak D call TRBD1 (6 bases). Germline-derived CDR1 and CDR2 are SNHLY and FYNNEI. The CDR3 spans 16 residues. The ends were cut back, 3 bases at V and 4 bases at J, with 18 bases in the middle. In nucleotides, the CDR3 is TGTGCCAGCAGTGAGACATGGGACATCACGGGCACTGAAGCTTTCTTT. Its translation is CASSETWDITGTEAFF.

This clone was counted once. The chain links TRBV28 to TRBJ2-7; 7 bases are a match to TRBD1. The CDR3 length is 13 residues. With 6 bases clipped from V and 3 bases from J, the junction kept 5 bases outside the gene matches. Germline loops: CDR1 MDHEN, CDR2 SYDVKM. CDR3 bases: TGTGCCAGCAGAGAAGGGACAGTCTACGAGCAGTACTTC. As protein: CASREGTVYEQYF.

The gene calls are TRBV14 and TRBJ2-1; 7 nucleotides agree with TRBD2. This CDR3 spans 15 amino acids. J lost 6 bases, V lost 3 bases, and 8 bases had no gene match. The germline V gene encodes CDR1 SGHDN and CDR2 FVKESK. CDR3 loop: CASSHDIAGVNEQFF. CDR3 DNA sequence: TGTGCCAGCAGCCATGATATAGCGGGTGTCAATGAGCAGTTCTTC.

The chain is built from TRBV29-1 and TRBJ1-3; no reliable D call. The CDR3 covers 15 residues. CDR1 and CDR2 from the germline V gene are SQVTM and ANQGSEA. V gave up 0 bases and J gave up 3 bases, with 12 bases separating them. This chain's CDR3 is CSVEDRELVGNTIYF. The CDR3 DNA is TGCAGCGTTGAAGATCGGGAGTTGGTTGGAAACACCATATATTTT.

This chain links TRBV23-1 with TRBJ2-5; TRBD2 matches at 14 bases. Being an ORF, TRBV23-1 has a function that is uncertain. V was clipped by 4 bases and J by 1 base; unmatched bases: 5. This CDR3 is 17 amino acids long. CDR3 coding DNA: TGCGCCAGCAGTCGGAAAGGACTAGCGGGGGGCCAAGAGACCCAGTACTTC. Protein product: CASSRKGLAGGQETQYF.

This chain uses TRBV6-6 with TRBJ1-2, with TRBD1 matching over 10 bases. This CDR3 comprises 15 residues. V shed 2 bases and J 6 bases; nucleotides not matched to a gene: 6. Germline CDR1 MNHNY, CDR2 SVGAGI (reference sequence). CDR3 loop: CASSYGQGESDGYTF. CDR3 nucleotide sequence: TGTGCCAGCAGTTACGGACAGGGGGAGTCGGATGGCTACACCTTC.

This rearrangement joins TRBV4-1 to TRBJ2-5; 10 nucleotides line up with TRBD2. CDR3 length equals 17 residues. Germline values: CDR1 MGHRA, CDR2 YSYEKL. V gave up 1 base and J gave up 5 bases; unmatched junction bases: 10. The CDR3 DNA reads TGCGCCAGCAGCCAAGGGCCCTTAGCGGGGGGCGCGGAGACCCAGTACTTC. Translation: CASSQGPLAGGAETQYF.

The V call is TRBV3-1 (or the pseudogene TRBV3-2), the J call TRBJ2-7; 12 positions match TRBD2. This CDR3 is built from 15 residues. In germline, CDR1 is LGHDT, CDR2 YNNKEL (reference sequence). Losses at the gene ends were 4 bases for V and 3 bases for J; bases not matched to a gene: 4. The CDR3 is CASSRKLAGGYEQYF. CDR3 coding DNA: TGTGCCAGCAGCCGGAAACTAGCGGGAGGCTACGAGCAGTACTTC.

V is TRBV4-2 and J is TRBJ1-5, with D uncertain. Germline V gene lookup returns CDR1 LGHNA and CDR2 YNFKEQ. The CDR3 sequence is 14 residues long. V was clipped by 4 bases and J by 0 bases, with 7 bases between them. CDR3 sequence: CASSLIYSNQPQHF. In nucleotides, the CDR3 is TGTGCCAGCAGCCTAATTTATAGCAATCAGCCCCAGCATTTT.

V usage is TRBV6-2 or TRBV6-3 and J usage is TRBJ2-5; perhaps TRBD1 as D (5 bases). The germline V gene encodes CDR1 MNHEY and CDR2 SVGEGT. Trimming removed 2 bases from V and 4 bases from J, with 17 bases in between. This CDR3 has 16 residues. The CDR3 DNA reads TGTGCCAGCAGTTACGAGTGGGGCATTCCCAGAGAGACCCAGTACTTC. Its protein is CASSYEWGIPRETQYF.

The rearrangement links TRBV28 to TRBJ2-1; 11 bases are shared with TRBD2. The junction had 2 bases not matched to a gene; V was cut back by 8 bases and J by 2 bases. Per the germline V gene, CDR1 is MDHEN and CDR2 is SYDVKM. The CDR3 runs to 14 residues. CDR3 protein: CASGLAGTYNEQFF. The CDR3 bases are TGTGCCAGCGGACTAGCGGGCACCTACAATGAGCAGTTCTTC.

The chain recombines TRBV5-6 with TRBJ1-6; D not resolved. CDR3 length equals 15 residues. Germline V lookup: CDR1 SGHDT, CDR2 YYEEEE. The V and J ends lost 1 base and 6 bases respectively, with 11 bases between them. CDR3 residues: CASSLRPAINSPLHF. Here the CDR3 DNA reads TGTGCCAGCAGCTTGAGGCCAGCGATTAATTCACCCCTCCACTTT.

CDR3 region: CASSLAASGTYNEQFF. The CDR3 DNA follows: TGCGCCAGCAGCTTGGCGGCTAGCGGGACCTACAATGAGCAGTTCTTC. The chain has TRBV5-1 and TRBJ2-1; TRBD2 aligns across 9 bases. The V gene's germline CDR1 is SGHRS and CDR2 YFSETQ. The CDR3 totals 16 residues. V gave up 0 bases and J gave up 2 bases; unmatched junction bases: 3. Variable domain in full (rest from reference TRBV5-1 and TRBJ2-1): KAGVTQTPRYLIKTRGQQVTLSCSPISGHRSVSWYQQTPGQGLQFLFEYFSETQRNKGNFPGRFSGRQFSNSRSEMNVSTLELGDSALYLCASSLAASGTYNEQFFGPGTRLTVL.

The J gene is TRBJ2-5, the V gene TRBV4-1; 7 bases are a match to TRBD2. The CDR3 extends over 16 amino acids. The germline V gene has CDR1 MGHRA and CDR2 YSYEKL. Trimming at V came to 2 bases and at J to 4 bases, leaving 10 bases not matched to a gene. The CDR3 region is CASSQFDVAGLETQYF. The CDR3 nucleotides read TGCGCCAGCAGCCAATTCGATGTAGCGGGCCTAGAGACCCAGTACTTC.

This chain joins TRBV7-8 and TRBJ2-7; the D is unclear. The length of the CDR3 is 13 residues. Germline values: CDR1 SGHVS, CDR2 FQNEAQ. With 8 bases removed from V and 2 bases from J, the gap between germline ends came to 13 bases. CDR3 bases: TGTGCCAGCGCCATAGCTGCCACCTACGAGCAGTACTTC. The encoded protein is CASAIAATYEQYF. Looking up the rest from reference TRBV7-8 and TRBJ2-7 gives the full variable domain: GAGVSQSPRYKVAKRGQDVALRCDPISGHVSLFWYQQALGQGPEFLTYFQNEAQLDKSGLPSDRFFAERPEGSVSTLKIQRTQQEDSAVYLCASAIAATYEQYFGPGTRLTVT.

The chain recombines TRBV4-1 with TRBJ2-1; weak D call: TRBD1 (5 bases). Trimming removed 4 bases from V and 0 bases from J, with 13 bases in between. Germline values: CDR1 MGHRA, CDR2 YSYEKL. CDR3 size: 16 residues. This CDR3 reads CASSPYQGDSYNEQFF. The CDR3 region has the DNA TGCGCCAGCAGCCCATATCAGGGTGACTCCTACAATGAGCAGTTCTTC.